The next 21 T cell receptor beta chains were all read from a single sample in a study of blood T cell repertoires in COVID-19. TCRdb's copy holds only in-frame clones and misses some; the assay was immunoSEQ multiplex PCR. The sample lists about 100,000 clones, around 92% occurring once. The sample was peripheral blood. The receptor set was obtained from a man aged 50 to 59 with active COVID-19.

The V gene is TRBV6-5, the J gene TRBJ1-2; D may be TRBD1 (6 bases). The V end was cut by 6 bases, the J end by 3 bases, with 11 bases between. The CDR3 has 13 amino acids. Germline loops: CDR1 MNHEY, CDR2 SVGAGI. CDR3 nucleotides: TGTGCCAGCAGCGCAGGACAGTACTATGGCTACACCTTC. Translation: CASSAGQYYGYTF.

CDR3 DNA: TGTGCCAGCAGCCGAATGGGGACAGGAAACTACGAGCAGTACTTC. It translates to CASSRMGTGNYEQYF. The chain carries TRBV3-1 (or the pseudogene TRBV3-2) and TRBJ2-7, with TRBD1 identical over 8 bases. The length of the CDR3 is 15 residues. With 4 bases clipped from V and 3 bases from J, the junction kept 8 bases outside the gene matches. Germline CDR1 and CDR2: LGHDT and YNNKEL (reference sequence).

CDR3 nucleotides: TGTGCCAGCAGTTTAGCGCGCAGGGGTTACGAGCAGTACTTC. Residues: CASSLARRGYEQYF. The V call is TRBV27, the J call TRBJ2-7; maybe TRBD1 (6 bases). V lost 2 bases to trimming and J lost 4 bases, with 12 bases between them. The CDR3 extends over 14 amino acids. Germline loops: CDR1 MNHEY, CDR2 SMNVEV (reference sequence).

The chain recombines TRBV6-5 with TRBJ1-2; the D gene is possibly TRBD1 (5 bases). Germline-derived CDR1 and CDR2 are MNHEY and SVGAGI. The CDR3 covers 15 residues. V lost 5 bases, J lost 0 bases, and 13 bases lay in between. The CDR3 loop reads CASSPPRQSNYGYTF. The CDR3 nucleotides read TGTGCCAGCAGTCCTCCGAGACAGTCTAACTATGGCTACACCTTC.

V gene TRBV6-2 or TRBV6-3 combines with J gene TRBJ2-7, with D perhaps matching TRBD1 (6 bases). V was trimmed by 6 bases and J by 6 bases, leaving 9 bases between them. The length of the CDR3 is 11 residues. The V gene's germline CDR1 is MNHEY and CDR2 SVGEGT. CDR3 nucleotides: TGTGCCAGCAGCCGACAGGTCGAGCAGTACTTC. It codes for CASSRQVEQYF.

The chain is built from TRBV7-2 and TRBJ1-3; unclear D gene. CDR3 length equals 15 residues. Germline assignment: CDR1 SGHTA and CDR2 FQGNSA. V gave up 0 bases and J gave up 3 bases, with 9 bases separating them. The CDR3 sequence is CASSLARGHGNTIYF. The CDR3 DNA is TGTGCCAGCAGCTTAGCGCGAGGGCATGGAAACACCATATATTTT.

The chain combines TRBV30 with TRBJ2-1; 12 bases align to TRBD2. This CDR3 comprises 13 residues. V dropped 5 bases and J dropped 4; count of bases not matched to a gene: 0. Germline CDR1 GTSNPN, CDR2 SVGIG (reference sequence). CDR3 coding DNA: TGTGCCTGGGGGACTAGCGGGTACAATGAGCAGTTCTTC. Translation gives CAWGTSGYNEQFF.

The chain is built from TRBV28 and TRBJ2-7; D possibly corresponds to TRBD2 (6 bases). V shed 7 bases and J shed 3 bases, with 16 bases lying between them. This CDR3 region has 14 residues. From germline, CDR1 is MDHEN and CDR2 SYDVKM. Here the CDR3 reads CASTPTSPLYEQYF. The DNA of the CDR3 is TGTGCCAGCACCCCAACTAGCCCCCTCTACGAGCAGTACTTC.

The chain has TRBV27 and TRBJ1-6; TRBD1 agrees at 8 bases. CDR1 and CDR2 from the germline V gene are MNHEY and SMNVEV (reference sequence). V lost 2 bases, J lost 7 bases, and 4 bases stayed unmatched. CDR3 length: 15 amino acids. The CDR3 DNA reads TGTGCCAGCAGTTTACAGGGGGCGGGGAATTCACCCCTCCACTTT. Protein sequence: CASSLQGAGNSPLHF.

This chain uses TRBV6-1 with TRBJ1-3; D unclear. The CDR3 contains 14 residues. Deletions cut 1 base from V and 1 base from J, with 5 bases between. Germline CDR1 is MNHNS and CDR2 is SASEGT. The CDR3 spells CASSEGESGNTIYF. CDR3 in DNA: TGTGCCAGCAGTGAAGGGGAGTCTGGAAACACCATATATTTT.

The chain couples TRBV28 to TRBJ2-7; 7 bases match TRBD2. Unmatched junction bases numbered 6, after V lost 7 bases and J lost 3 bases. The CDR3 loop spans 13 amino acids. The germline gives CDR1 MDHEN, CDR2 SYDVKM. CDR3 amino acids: CASTVGGSYEQYF. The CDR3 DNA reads TGTGCCAGCACAGTAGGCGGGAGCTACGAGCAGTACTTC.

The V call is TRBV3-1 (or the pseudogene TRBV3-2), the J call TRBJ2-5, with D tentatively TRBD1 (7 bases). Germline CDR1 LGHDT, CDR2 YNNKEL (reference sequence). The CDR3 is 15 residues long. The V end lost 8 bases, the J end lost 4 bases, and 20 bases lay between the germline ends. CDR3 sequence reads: CASDIKGQGGETQYF. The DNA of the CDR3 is TGTGCCAGCGACATCAAAGGCCAGGGGGGAGAGACCCAGTACTTC.

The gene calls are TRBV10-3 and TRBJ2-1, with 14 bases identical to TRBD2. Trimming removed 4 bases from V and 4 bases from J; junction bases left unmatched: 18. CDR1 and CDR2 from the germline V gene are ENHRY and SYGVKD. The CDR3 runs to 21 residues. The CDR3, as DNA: TGTGCCATCAGTGTGGGGGAACTAGGGACTAGCGGGAGCCGCTGGTACAATGAGCAGTTCTTC. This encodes CAISVGELGTSGSRWYNEQFF.

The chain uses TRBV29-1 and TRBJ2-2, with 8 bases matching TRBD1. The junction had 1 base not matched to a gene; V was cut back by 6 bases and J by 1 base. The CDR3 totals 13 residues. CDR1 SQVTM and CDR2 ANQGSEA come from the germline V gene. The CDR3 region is CSVDRGNTGELFF. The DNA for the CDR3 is TGCAGCGTCGACAGGGGGAACACCGGGGAGCTGTTTTTT.

CDR3 sequence: CASWTASKNIQYF. Written as DNA, the CDR3 is TGTGCCAGCTGGACAGCCTCCAAAAACATTCAGTACTTC. The V call is TRBV2, the J call TRBJ2-4; D perhaps matches TRBD1 (6 bases). The CDR3 covers 13 residues. V lost 8 bases and J 2 bases, leaving 10 bases between the germline ends. The germline V gene encodes CDR1 SNHLY and CDR2 FYNNEI. Full variable domain (rest looked up from reference TRBV2 and TRBJ2-4): EPEVTQTPSHQVTQMGQEVILRCVPISNHLYFYWYRQILGQKVEFLVSFYNNEISEKSEIFDDQFSVERPDGSNFTLKIRSTKLEDSAMYFCASWTASKNIQYFGAGTRLSVL.

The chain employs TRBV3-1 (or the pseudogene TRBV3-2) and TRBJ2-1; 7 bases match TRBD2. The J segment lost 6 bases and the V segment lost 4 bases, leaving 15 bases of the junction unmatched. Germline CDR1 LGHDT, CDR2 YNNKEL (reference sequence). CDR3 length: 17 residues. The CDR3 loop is CASSRKILAGPANEQFF. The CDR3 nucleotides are TGTGCCAGCAGCCGAAAAATCTTAGCGGGCCCCGCCAATGAGCAGTTCTTC.

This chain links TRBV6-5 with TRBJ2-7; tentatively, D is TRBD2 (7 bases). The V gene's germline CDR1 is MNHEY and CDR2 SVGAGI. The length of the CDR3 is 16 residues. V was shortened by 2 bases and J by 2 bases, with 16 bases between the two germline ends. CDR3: CASSYGGETGPYEQYF. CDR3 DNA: TGTGCCAGCAGTTACGGGGGGGAGACAGGCCCCTACGAGCAGTACTTC.

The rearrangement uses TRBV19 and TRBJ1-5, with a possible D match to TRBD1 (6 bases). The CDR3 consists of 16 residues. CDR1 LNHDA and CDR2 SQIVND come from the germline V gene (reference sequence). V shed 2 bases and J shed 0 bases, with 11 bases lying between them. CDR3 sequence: CASSIRTAYSNQPQHF. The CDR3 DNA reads TGTGCCAGTAGTATAAGGACAGCTTATAGCAATCAGCCCCAGCATTTT.

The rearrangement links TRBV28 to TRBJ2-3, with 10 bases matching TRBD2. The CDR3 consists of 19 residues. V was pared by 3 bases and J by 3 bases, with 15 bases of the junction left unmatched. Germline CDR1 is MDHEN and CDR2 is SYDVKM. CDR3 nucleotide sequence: TGTGCCAGCAGTTTTGGGCTGGGGAGGATAGCGGGAGGAACAGATACGCAGTATTTT. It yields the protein CASSFGLGRIAGGTDTQYF.

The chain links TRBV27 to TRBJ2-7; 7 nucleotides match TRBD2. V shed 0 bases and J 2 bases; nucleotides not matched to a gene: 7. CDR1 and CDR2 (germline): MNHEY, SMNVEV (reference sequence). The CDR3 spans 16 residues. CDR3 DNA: TGTGCCAGCAGTTTATCGGGAGGGGTCGTCGCCTACGAGCAGTACTTC. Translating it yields CASSLSGGVVAYEQYF.

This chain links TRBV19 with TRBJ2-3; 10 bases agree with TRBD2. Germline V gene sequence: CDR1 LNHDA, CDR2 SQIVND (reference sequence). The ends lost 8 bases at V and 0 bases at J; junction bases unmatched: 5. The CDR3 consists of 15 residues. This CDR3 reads CASRSGRLSTDTQYF. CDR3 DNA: TGTGCCAGTCGTAGCGGGAGGCTGAGCACAGATACGCAGTATTTT.